The 18 T cell receptor beta chains presented below share a single source sample, sequenced in a study of blood T cells in healthy people across ages. A sample-barcoded 5' primer and a J-beta primer mix were used in a second PCR of roughly 6 to 11 cycles. Each CDR3 protein is one row after TCRdb ran MiXCR on the 5' RACE reads. The table includes some 1.5 million distinct CDR3 sequences, about 28% detected once. The specimen sequenced was blood. The receptor source for this set is a woman aged 25 to 39 in good health.

The genes are TRBV7-9 and TRBJ2-5; possibly TRBD2 for D (5 bases). The J call may not be correct, given that the DNA end is closer to TRBJ2-7. The CDR3 totals 16 residues. Germline-derived CDR1 and CDR2 are SEHNR and FQNEAQ (reference sequence). The CDR3 region is CASSSKDGLLRDEQYF. CDR3 bases: TGTGCCAGCAGCTCAAAGGACGGACTTCTAAGGGACGAGCAGTACTTC.

This clonotype occurred a few times. The chain is built from TRBV2 and TRBJ2-1; the D gene is possibly TRBD2 (7 bases). The ends were cut back, 0 bases at V and 9 bases at J, with 12 bases in the middle. The CDR3 sequence is 14 residues long. The V gene's germline CDR1 is SNHLY and CDR2 FYNNEI. CDR3 sequence reads: CASSEAGGPSEQFF. The CDR3 nucleotides are TGTGCCAGCAGTGAAGCGGGGGGGCCGAGTGAGCAGTTCTTC.

J is TRBJ2-7 and V is TRBV20-1; possibly TRBD2 for D (6 bases). In germline, CDR1 is DFQATT, CDR2 SNEGSKA (reference sequence). The CDR3 extends over 13 amino acids. V was pared by 5 bases and J by 3 bases, with 14 bases between. Here the CDR3 DNA reads TGCAGTGCTCAGCCCGTGGGGGGCTACGAGCAGTACTTC. This gives the protein CSAQPVGGYEQYF.

Ten or more counts support this clonotype. J is TRBJ1-2 and V is TRBV7-3, with 7 bases fitting TRBD1. The CDR3 consists of 15 residues. The V gene end was trimmed by 4 bases and the J gene end by 8 bases; junction bases not matched to a gene: 13. CDR1 is SGHTA, CDR2 FQGTGA, per germline. In nucleotides, the CDR3 is TGTGCCAGCAGCTATTCCGGGACAGCACCGTCAGGCTACACCTTC. Residues: CASSYSGTAPSGYTF.

This sequence joins TRBV7-2 and TRBJ2-7; D may be TRBD1 or TRBD2 (5 bases each). The germline CDR1 and CDR2 sequences are SGHTA and FQGNSA. The V end was cut by 5 bases, the J end by 1 base, with 12 bases between. CDR3 size: 14 residues. CDR3 protein: CASSPMGVSYEQYF. The CDR3 nucleotides are TGTGCCAGCAGCCCGATGGGGGTATCCTACGAGCAGTACTTC.

The V call is TRBV20-1, the J call TRBJ2-7, with 10 bases matching TRBD2. CDR3 length equals 16 residues. Germline V lookup: CDR1 DFQATT, CDR2 SNEGSKA (reference sequence). With V trimmed by 0 bases and J by 7 bases, 12 bases remained unmatched. The CDR3 protein is CSARDSGRVGNNEQYF. CDR3 DNA sequence: TGCAGTGCTAGAGACAGCGGGAGGGTTGGGAACAATGAGCAGTACTTC.

The CDR3 region is CASSLWTRGGTDTQYF. CDR3 bases: TGTGCCAGCAGTCTGTGGACTAGAGGGGGAACAGATACGCAGTATTTT. The chain uses TRBV12-3 or TRBV12-4 and TRBJ2-3, with D perhaps matching TRBD2 (7 bases). CDR3 size: 16 residues. V was shortened by 5 bases and J by 3 bases, with 18 bases between the two germline ends.

V is TRBV7-2 and J is TRBJ2-7; D may be TRBD2 (6 bases). V was pared by 4 bases and J by 2 bases, with 24 bases between. Germline loops: CDR1 SGHTA, CDR2 FQGNSA. The CDR3 consists of 18 residues. The CDR3 DNA reads TGTGCCAGCAGCTGGAGGGTCCCCCGTAGTCTACTGACCTACGAGCAGTACTTC. Its translation is CASSWRVPRSLLTYEQYF.

With regard to this clonotype: One end of the junction fails to match germline, which may point to a read error. The CDR3 spells CVSSQGGDPEDIQYF. CDR3 coding DNA: TGTGTCAGCAGCCAAGGTGGGGACCCGGAAGACATTCAGTACTTC. V and J are TRBV3-1 and TRBJ2-4; the D call may be TRBD1 or TRBD2 (5 bases each). This CDR3 spans 15 amino acids. Germline V lookup: CDR1 LGHDT, CDR2 YNNKEL (reference sequence). Full variable domain (missing parts from reference TRBV3-1 and TRBJ2-4): DTAVSQTPKYLVTQMGNDKSIKCEQNLGHDTMYWYKQDSKKFLKIMFSYNNKELIINETVPNRFSPKSPDKAHLNLHINSLELGDSAVYFCVSSQGGDPEDIQYFGAGTRLSVL.

The rearrangement joins TRBV10-3 to TRBJ2-1; TRBD2 aligns across 10 bases. There are 14 residues in the CDR3. In germline, CDR1 is ENHRY, CDR2 SYGVKD. The J segment lost 7 bases and the V segment lost 3 bases, leaving 3 bases of the junction unmatched. As DNA, the CDR3 is TGTGCCATCAGTGATCCAGCGGGAGGGAATGAGCAGTTCTTC. Translating it yields CAISDPAGGNEQFF.

The V and J genes are TRBV19 and TRBJ1-2, with TRBD1 as a possible D gene (5 bases). Germline assignment: CDR1 LNHDA and CDR2 SQIVND (reference sequence). Trimming removed 3 bases at V and 12 bases at J, with 11 bases between. This CDR3 spans 11 amino acids. The CDR3 region is CASSIGQGHTF. The CDR3, as DNA: TGTGCCAGTAGTATCGGGCAGGGCCACACCTTC.

This clonotype was counted once. One base away lies a much larger clone, so this may be a sequencing read error. The chain is built from TRBV5-1 and TRBJ2-3; D remains unclear. The CDR3 covers 15 residues. The germline V gene has CDR1 SGHRS and CDR2 YFSETQ. The ends were cut back, 0 bases at V and 5 bases at J, with 13 bases in the middle. CDR3 region: CASSLERTWQDTQYF. The CDR3 DNA reads as TGCGCCAGCAGCTTGGAACGGACGTGGCAAGATACGCAGTATTTT.

A few counts support this clonotype. The chain has TRBV30 and TRBJ1-2, with a tentative D call TRBD1 (5 bases). Trimming cost V 3 bases and J 8 bases, with 13 bases left between them. Germline CDR1 and CDR2: GTSNPN and SVGIG (reference sequence). CDR3 length: 12 amino acids. The CDR3 sequence is CAWRVGGAGYTF. The DNA for the CDR3 is TGTGCCTGGAGAGTAGGAGGGGCGGGCTACACCTTC.

The gene calls are TRBV12-3 or TRBV12-4 and TRBJ1-1; 9 bases align to TRBD1. CDR3 length: 15 residues. The J segment lost 8 bases and the V segment lost 5 bases, leaving 12 bases of the junction unmatched. The chain's CDR3 is CASSPLGGQGLEAFF. CDR3 sequence (DNA): TGTGCCAGCAGTCCCCTAGGGGGACAGGGCCTCGAAGCTTTCTTT.

This rearrangement joins TRBV20-1 to TRBJ1-2; tentative D call: TRBD1 (5 bases). Deletions cut 2 bases from V and 6 bases from J, with 10 bases between. The CDR3 covers 12 residues. CDR1 and CDR2 (germline): DFQATT, SNEGSKA (reference sequence). The CDR3: CSARFRDNGYTF. CDR3 coding DNA: TGCAGTGCTAGATTCAGGGATAATGGCTACACCTTC.

V is TRBV5-6 and J is TRBJ2-5, with 7 bases lining up with TRBD1. The closer fit of TRBJ2-7 to the DNA end suggests the J call may be wrong. The germline CDR1 and CDR2 sequences are SGHDT and YYEEEE. This CDR3 spans 15 amino acids. The CDR3 sequence is CASRSSGQKDYEQYF. CDR3 in DNA: TGTGCCAGCCGAAGCTCGGGACAGAAAGACTACGAGCAGTACTTC.

This clonotype was seen ten or more times. The chain has TRBV6-5 and TRBJ2-4; TRBD1 agrees at 8 bases. After removal of 5 bases from V and 3 bases from J, the junction contained 6 bases not matched to a gene. CDR1 is MNHEY and CDR2 is SVGAGI in the germline V gene. CDR3 size: 15 residues. This CDR3 is CASSTDRVLKNIQYF. In DNA form, the CDR3 reads TGTGCCAGCAGTACGGACAGGGTCCTCAAAAACATTCAGTACTTC.

This rearrangement joins TRBV7-9 to TRBJ2-2; D is perhaps TRBD2 (6 bases). CDR3 length: 16 amino acids. Trimming cost V 5 bases and J 7 bases, with 20 bases left between them. Germline V gene sequence: CDR1 SEHNR, CDR2 FQNEAQ (reference sequence). CDR3 DNA: TGTGCCAGCAGCCCCACGATTGCGGGGTTCGGCGGGGAGCTGTTTTTT. The encoded protein is CASSPTIAGFGGELFF.